Below, 20 T cell receptor beta chains from the same sample are listed, as sequenced in a study of shared clonotypes between healthy human individuals. Naive CD8 cells comprised CD45RO-negative, CCR7-positively selected cells, excluding terminally differentiated effector memory CD45RA+ cells. Clones were read by immunoSEQ multiplex PCR, and TCRdb kept only the in-frame ones, dropping some. This table has around 600,000 clones, about 95% appearing once. The sample comprised naive CD8+ T cells sorted from blood. The receptors originated from a woman aged 25 to 39 in good health.

The V and J genes are TRBV11-2 and TRBJ1-4; TRBD1 matches 10 bases. The CDR3 covers 18 residues. The germline CDR1 and CDR2 sequences are SGHAT and FQNNGV. V lost 5 bases to trimming and J lost 2 bases; unmatched junction nucleotides: 11. The CDR3 loop is CASSPRADRGFTNEKLFF. In DNA form, the CDR3 reads TGTGCCAGCAGCCCCCGGGCGGACAGGGGGTTTACTAATGAAAAACTGTTTTTT.

V is TRBV27 and J is TRBJ2-2; 7 nucleotides match TRBD1. The CDR3 has 16 amino acids. The V segment lost 5 bases and the J segment 7 bases; nucleotides outside the gene matches: 13. Germline-derived CDR1 and CDR2 are MNHEY and SMNVEV (reference sequence). The CDR3, as DNA: TGTGCCAGCAGTACAGCGACAGGGTTGAGCTTCGGGGAGCTGTTTTTT. Residues: CASSTATGLSFGELFF.

The chain employs TRBV6-1 and TRBJ1-1; no firm D call. V lost 6 bases, J lost 0 bases, and 14 bases lay in between. The CDR3 has 15 residues. The V gene's germline CDR1 is MNHNS and CDR2 SASEGT. The CDR3 sequence: CASSRSSQMNTEAFF. Here the CDR3 DNA reads TGTGCCAGCAGCCGATCTTCACAGATGAACACTGAAGCTTTCTTT.

J is TRBJ1-2 and V is TRBV28, with D tentatively TRBD1 (5 bases). Trimming left V 8 bases short and J 4 bases short, with 26 bases between. Germline V gives CDR1 MDHEN, CDR2 SYDVKM. CDR3 length: 17 amino acids. The DNA for the CDR3 is TGTGCCAGCGGCGATCCCACCGGGACGCAGCGAATCTATGGCTACACCTTC. It encodes CASGDPTGTQRIYGYTF.

The V call is TRBV6-1, the J call TRBJ1-1; D gene ambiguous. The CDR3 length is 15 residues. Deletions cut 4 bases from V and 2 bases from J, with 14 bases between. Germline V gene sequence: CDR1 MNHNS, CDR2 SASEGT. In DNA form, the CDR3 reads TGTGCCAGCAGTGTTATAGAAGCGACTAACACTGAAGCTTTCTTT. It codes for CASSVIEATNTEAFF.

With respect to this clone: The junction departs from germline at one end; a sequencing error may be responsible. This chain links TRBV19 with TRBJ1-5, with unresolved D. Looked up from germline, CDR1 is LNHDA and CDR2 is SQIVND (reference sequence). The CDR3 contains 13 residues. The CDR3, as DNA: TGTGCCACCTCCAACCCCGGCAACCAGCCCCAGCATTTT. Translating it yields CATSNPGNQPQHF.

Only one count was recorded for this clone. This chain uses TRBV7-8 with TRBJ2-2; TRBD2 matches at 7 bases. V dropped 4 bases and J dropped 6; count of bases not matched to a gene: 11. This CDR3 has 16 amino acids. Germline values: CDR1 SGHVS, CDR2 FQNEAQ. The CDR3 sequence: CASSSRLGGKAGELFF. For the CDR3, the DNA is TGTGCCAGCAGCTCGCGGCTGGGAGGGAAGGCCGGGGAGCTGTTTTTT. The whole variable domain, filled in from reference TRBV7-8 and TRBJ2-2, reads GAGVSQSPRYKVAKRGQDVALRCDPISGHVSLFWYQQALGQGPEFLTYFQNEAQLDKSGLPSDRFFAERPEGSVSTLKIQRTQQEDSAVYLCASSSRLGGKAGELFFGEGSRLTVL.

This chain connects TRBV6-6 to TRBJ1-1; TRBD1 might be the D (5 bases). This CDR3 is built from 12 residues. V lost 4 bases to trimming and J lost 5 bases, with 8 bases between them. The germline V gene has CDR1 MNHNY and CDR2 SVGAGI (reference sequence). The CDR3 DNA sequence: TGTGCCAGCAGTTTCGGGGGGACTGAAGCTTTCTTT. The encoded protein is CASSFGGTEAFF.

The chain couples TRBV30 to TRBJ2-1; 7 bases align to TRBD2. The CDR3 has 15 amino acids. With V trimmed by 2 bases and J by 0 bases, 4 bases remained unmatched. Per germline, CDR1 GTSNPN and CDR2 SVGIG (reference sequence). The CDR3 region is CAWSMGGGSYNEQFF. The CDR3 DNA sequence: TGTGCCTGGAGTATGGGCGGGGGCTCCTACAATGAGCAGTTCTTC.

The J gene is TRBJ2-1, the V gene TRBV5-1, with 9 positions matching TRBD2. The CDR3 runs 14 residues. Germline V gene data show CDR1 as SGHRS and CDR2 as YFSETQ. Trimming at V came to 3 bases and at J to 9 bases, leaving 7 bases not matched to a gene. The CDR3 spells CASSSREGHSEQFF. The CDR3 DNA is TGCGCCAGCAGCTCGCGGGAGGGCCATAGTGAGCAGTTCTTC.

The J gene is TRBJ2-5, the V gene TRBV9; D unclear. The CDR3 sequence is 16 residues long. Trimming removed 0 bases from V and 1 base from J, with 13 bases in between. Per the germline V gene, CDR1 is SGDLS and CDR2 is YYNGEE. CDR3 DNA: TGTGCCAGCAGCGTAGGCTCCGGAACCATCCAAGAGACCCAGTACTTC. As protein: CASSVGSGTIQETQYF.

The V and J genes are TRBV7-9 and TRBJ2-7; D possibly corresponds to TRBD1 (6 bases). Germline V gene lookup returns CDR1 SEHNR and CDR2 FQNEAQ (reference sequence). This CDR3 spans 16 amino acids. With 5 bases removed from V and 3 bases from J, the gap between germline ends came to 20 bases. The CDR3 bases are TGTGCCAGCAGCACGGACAGCCCTCTTTTAAACTACGAGCAGTACTTC. Its protein product is CASSTDSPLLNYEQYF.

J is TRBJ2-7 and V is TRBV2; 10 positions match TRBD2. J was trimmed by 0 bases and V by 7 bases; bases with no gene match: 3. Germline V CDR1 and CDR2: SNHLY, FYNNEI. CDR3 size: 14 residues. The CDR3 DNA sequence: TGTGCCAGCACCACTAGCGGGATCTCCTACGAGCAGTACTTC. Translating it yields CASTTSGISYEQYF.

The rearrangement uses TRBV9 and TRBJ2-7, with TRBD1 as a possible D gene (6 bases). This CDR3 comprises 14 residues. The germline V and J ends were trimmed by 3 bases and 6 bases, with 16 bases remaining between them. Looked up from germline, CDR1 is SGDLS and CDR2 is YYNGEE. The CDR3 sequence: CASSASDSSGEQYF. CDR3 bases: TGTGCCAGCAGCGCGTCGGACAGTTCGGGCGAGCAGTACTTC.

The chain uses TRBV27 and TRBJ2-3; the match to TRBD2 covers 8 bases. The germline gives CDR1 MNHEY, CDR2 SMNVEV (reference sequence). The length of the CDR3 is 15 residues. Trimming removed 0 bases from V and 3 bases from J; junction bases left unmatched: 2. The DNA for the CDR3 is TGTGCCAGCAGTTTATCGGGACTAGATACAGATACGCAGTATTTT. Residues: CASSLSGLDTDTQYF.

This chain connects TRBV29-1 to TRBJ2-1, with D maybe TRBD1 (5 bases). Germline assignment: CDR1 SQVTM and CDR2 ANQGSEA. Trimming cost V 5 bases and J 7 bases, with 15 bases left between them. The CDR3 spans 13 residues. Here the CDR3 DNA reads TGCAGCGTTCTCGGTGGCAGGGCGAATGAGCAGTTCTTC. This encodes CSVLGGRANEQFF.

The J gene is TRBJ2-7, the V gene TRBV13; 11 bases line up with TRBD2. In germline, CDR1 is PRHDT, CDR2 FYEKMQ (reference sequence). CDR3 length: 14 amino acids. Trimming took 5 bases from V and 3 from J; bases not matched to a gene: 3. CDR3 coding DNA: TGTGCCAGCAGCCGAGGGACTAGCGGCTACGAGCAGTACTTC. Protein product: CASSRGTSGYEQYF. Combining the CDR3 with reference TRBV13 and TRBJ2-7 gives the whole variable domain AAGVIQSPRHLIKEKRETATLKCYPIPRHDTVYWYQQGPGQDPQFLISFYEKMQSDKGSIPDRFSAQQFSDYHSELNMSSLELGDSALYFCASSRGTSGYEQYFGPGTRLTVT.

The rearrangement links TRBV2 to TRBJ1-2; 10 nucleotides agree with TRBD1. The CDR3 sequence is 14 residues long. V was clipped by 4 bases and J by 4 bases; unmatched bases: 3. Looked up from germline, CDR1 is SNHLY and CDR2 is FYNNEI. This CDR3 reads CASSGTGGFYGYTF. The CDR3 bases are TGTGCCAGCAGTGGGACAGGGGGATTCTATGGCTACACCTTC.

This clone was detected only a few times. This sample includes further DNA sequences coding for the same CDR3. This sequence joins TRBV7-9 and TRBJ1-1, with D hard to call. The germline V gene encodes CDR1 SEHNR and CDR2 FQNEAQ (reference sequence). The CDR3 is made up of 12 amino acids. Trimming pared 1 base from V and 4 bases from J, leaving 4 bases between. CDR3 nucleotide sequence: TGTGCCAGCAGCTTAGACAGCACTGAAGCTTTCTTT. This sequence encodes CASSLDSTEAFF.

The chain recombines TRBV28 with TRBJ2-1; D unresolved. The V end lost 7 bases, the J end lost 9 bases, and 13 bases lay between the germline ends. The germline gives CDR1 MDHEN, CDR2 SYDVKM. This CDR3 has 12 residues. CDR3 bases: TGTGCCAGCACCTCCTTGCCTGGTGAGCAGTTCTTC. Translated: CASTSLPGEQFF.